This TCR beta chain was sequenced during a study of PD-1 blockade in classical Hodgkin lymphoma. Each of the patients experienced relapse following autologous stem cell transplantation, and their brentuximab vedotin exposure differed. Germline V gene lookup returns CDR1 ENHRY and CDR2 SYGVKD. This CDR3 contains 16 residues. The V and J ends lost 5 bases and 3 bases, in that order; junction bases with no gene match: 8. Using immunoSEQ multiplex PCR, the repertoire was profiled, and TCRdb retains in-frame clones only, with some absent. The table includes roughly 140,000 clones, about 81% detected once.

V is TRBV10-3 and J is TRBJ2-3, with 10 nucleotides matching TRBD2. This sample comprised peripheral blood mononuclear cells (PBMCs), obtained before the second cycle of nivolumab. The receptor was derived from a human donor with classical Hodgkin lymphoma. The CDR3 sequence is CAISPASGRGTDTQYF. CDR3 in DNA: TGTGCCATCAGTCCGGCTAGCGGGAGAGGGACAGATACGCAGTATTTT.